Listed below are T cell receptor beta chains from one sample, sequenced in a study of blood T cells in healthy people across ages. TCRdb recomputed calls from the 5' RACE reads with MiXCR, one row per CDR3 protein. The table shows around 870,000 distinct CDR3 sequences, with about 30% occurring only once. The material sequenced was blood. Source of these receptors: an elderly woman in good health. Each CDR3 is given with its conserved first and last residue. Each record gives: D gene, V gene, J gene, clone size, CDR3 DNA, CDR3 protein. A D gene is named only where the DNA matches it firmly. The size field is filled for only some rows; it gives once, few, many or a size class.

D gene: NA; V gene: TRBV20-1; J gene: TRBJ2-3; clone size: NA; CDR3 DNA: TGCAGTGCTAGACCATACTCACGGGGATTCACAGATACGCAGTATTTT; CDR3 protein: CSARPYSRGFTDTQYF
D gene: NA; V gene: TRBV24-1; J gene: TRBJ1-2; clone size: few; CDR3 DNA: TGTGCCACCAGTGATTTTGACACCTACACCTTC; CDR3 protein: CATSDFDTYTF
D gene: TRBD2; V gene: TRBV7-9; J gene: TRBJ2-7; clone size: many; CDR3 DNA: TGTGCCAGCAGCTTCCCCCAGCGGGGGCCTGAGCAGTACTTC; CDR3 protein: CASSFPQRGPEQYF
D gene: TRBD1; V gene: TRBV12-3/TRBV12-4; J gene: TRBJ2-1; clone size: NA; CDR3 DNA: TGTGCCAGCAGCCCAACGGGACAGACCTACAATGAGCAGTTCTTC; CDR3 protein: CASSPTGQTYNEQFF
D gene: NA; V gene: TRBV3-1; J gene: TRBJ1-6; clone size: NA; CDR3 DNA: TGTGCCAGCAGCCCGAACCTAGGGACTTCTATTTCACCCCTCCACTTT; CDR3 protein: CASSPNLGTSISPLHF
D gene: NA; V gene: TRBV6-1; J gene: TRBJ1-2; clone size: many; CDR3 DNA: TGTGCCAGCGGTTCCAGGCCGGGGGATGGCTACACCTTC; CDR3 protein: CASGSRPGDGYTF
D gene: NA; V gene: TRBV27; J gene: TRBJ2-7; clone size: NA; CDR3 DNA: TGTGCCAGCAGCCAACTGGACGGGGAATACGAGCAGTACTTC; CDR3 protein: CASSQLDGEYEQYF
D gene: TRBD1; V gene: TRBV5-1; J gene: TRBJ2-5; clone size: many; CDR3 DNA: TGCGCCAGCAGCGGATCCAGGGGGCTGTCGGAGACCCAGTACTTC; CDR3 protein: CASSGSRGLSETQYF
D gene: NA; V gene: TRBV18; J gene: TRBJ2-1; clone size: few; CDR3 DNA: TGTGCCAGCTCACCAGTAACAGGGAGTTCTGAGCAGTTCTTC; CDR3 protein: CASSPVTGSSEQFF
D gene: NA; V gene: TRBV6-4; J gene: TRBJ2-4; clone size: NA; CDR3 DNA: TGTGCCAGCAGTTCCCCTCGGGGGCGTACGGGCAAAAACATTCAGTACTTC; CDR3 protein: CASSSPRGRTGKNIQYF
D gene: NA; V gene: TRBV20-1; J gene: TRBJ2-1; clone size: few; CDR3 DNA: TGCAGTGCTAGGAGGGACGAATACAATGAGCAGTTCTTC; CDR3 protein: CSARRDEYNEQFF
D gene: NA; V gene: TRBV24-1; J gene: TRBJ2-1; clone size: many; CDR3 DNA: TGTGCCACCAGTGATTTCTACCGCGGCAATGAGCAGTTCTTC; CDR3 protein: CATSDFYRGNEQFF
D gene: NA; V gene: TRBV7-9; J gene: TRBJ2-5; clone size: NA; CDR3 DNA: TGTGCCAGCAGCTTGGGGGGACGGAGAGGAGAGACCCAGTACTTC; CDR3 protein: CASSLGGRRGETQYF
D gene: NA; V gene: TRBV7-8; J gene: TRBJ2-7; clone size: NA; CDR3 DNA: TGTGCCAGCAGCTTAGGGGTGGTCGCCGGGAGTACTTACGAGCAGTACTTC; CDR3 protein: CASSLGVVAGSTYEQYF
D gene: NA; V gene: TRBV6-1; J gene: TRBJ2-3; clone size: NA; CDR3 DNA: TGTGCCAGCAGACGGGAGAGGACAGATACGCAGTATTTT; CDR3 protein: CASRRERTDTQYF
D gene: NA; V gene: TRBV11-2; J gene: TRBJ1-2; clone size: many; CDR3 DNA: TGCGCCAGCAGCTTGGTAGGCTCCTATGGCTACACCTTC; CDR3 protein: CASSLVGSYGYTF
D gene: NA; V gene: TRBV28; J gene: TRBJ1-1; clone size: NA; CDR3 DNA: TGTGCCAGCATCCTACAGGGAGACACTGAAGCTTTCTTT; CDR3 protein: CASILQGDTEAFF
D gene: NA; V gene: TRBV7-9; J gene: TRBJ2-7; clone size: NA; CDR3 DNA: TGTGCCAGCAGCGCTAACTCCTACAATGAGCAGTACTTC; CDR3 protein: CASSANSYNEQYF
D gene: NA; V gene: TRBV7-9; J gene: TRBJ2-1; clone size: many; CDR3 DNA: TGTGCCAGCAGCCCCCGGGACCGCCGGGCAAGTGAGCAGTTCTTC; CDR3 protein: CASSPRDRRASEQFF
D gene: NA; V gene: TRBV6-2/TRBV6-3; J gene: TRBJ1-2; clone size: many; CDR3 DNA: TGTGCCAGCATTCATCCCCCTCCGGGGGCGCGAGGCTACACCTTC; CDR3 protein: CASIHPPPGARGYTF
D gene: TRBD1; V gene: TRBV19; J gene: TRBJ1-2; clone size: few; CDR3 DNA: TGTGCCAGTACCCCGACAGGGGGCATGATTGGCTACACCTTC; CDR3 protein: CASTPTGGMIGYTF
D gene: TRBD1; V gene: TRBV7-2; J gene: TRBJ1-1; clone size: NA; CDR3 DNA: TGTGCCAGCAGCTTAGGGAACAGGGGGAGGAGCACTGAAGCTTTCTTT; CDR3 protein: CASSLGNRGRSTEAFF
D gene: TRBD2; V gene: TRBV12-3/TRBV12-4; J gene: TRBJ2-5; clone size: many; CDR3 DNA: TGTGCCAGCAGTTTGGAGTTGAGGACTAGCGGGGGGCAAGAGACCCAGTACTTC; CDR3 protein: CASSLELRTSGGQETQYF
D gene: NA; V gene: TRBV25-1; J gene: TRBJ1-4; clone size: NA; CDR3 DNA: TGTGCCAGCCTAGGACAGCTTAATGAAAAACTGTTTTTT; CDR3 protein: CASLGQLNEKLFF
D gene: NA; V gene: TRBV6-2/TRBV6-3; J gene: TRBJ2-7; clone size: many; CDR3 DNA: TGTGCCAGCAGTTGGGGCGGGGATAGCTACGAGCAGTACTTC; CDR3 protein: CASSWGGDSYEQYF
D gene: NA; V gene: TRBV20-1; J gene: TRBJ1-1; clone size: few; CDR3 DNA: TGCAGTGCTACATTTGCCCGGGACACGAACCAAGCTTTCTTT; CDR3 protein: CSATFARDTNQAFF
D gene: NA; V gene: TRBV12-3/TRBV12-4; J gene: TRBJ1-5; clone size: many; CDR3 DNA: TGTGCCAGCAGTTTCCGGGAGGCTGGGCAGCCCCAGCATTTT; CDR3 protein: CASSFREAGQPQHF
D gene: TRBD2; V gene: TRBV9; J gene: TRBJ2-2; clone size: NA; CDR3 DNA: TGTGCCAGCACTAAACTTAGCGGGACGAGCACCGGGGAGCTGTTTTTT; CDR3 protein: CASTKLSGTSTGELFF
D gene: NA; V gene: TRBV28; J gene: TRBJ2-1; clone size: many; CDR3 DNA: TGTGCCAGCAGGGCGTGGAGGGATTACAATGAGCAGTTCTTC; CDR3 protein: CASRAWRDYNEQFF
D gene: TRBD1; V gene: TRBV12-3/TRBV12-4; J gene: TRBJ1-4; clone size: few; CDR3 DNA: TGTGCCAGCAGTTCGATGACAGGGGGGGAAAAACTGTTTTTT; CDR3 protein: CASSSMTGGEKLFF
D gene: TRBD2; V gene: TRBV7-9; J gene: TRBJ2-7; clone size: many; CDR3 DNA: TGTGCCAGCAGCGCCACTAGCGGGGGGCTCAAGATCGGCGAGCAGTACTTC; CDR3 protein: CASSATSGGLKIGEQYF
D gene: NA; V gene: TRBV12-3/TRBV12-4; J gene: TRBJ1-3; clone size: NA; CDR3 DNA: TGTGCCAGCACCAAGAAGGGACAAGGAAACACCATATATTTT; CDR3 protein: CASTKKGQGNTIYF
D gene: NA; V gene: TRBV5-1; J gene: TRBJ2-3; clone size: NA; CDR3 DNA: TGCGCCAGCAGCAGGGATGTCGGTACAGATACGCAGTATTTT; CDR3 protein: CASSRDVGTDTQYF
D gene: NA; V gene: TRBV7-2; J gene: TRBJ1-6; clone size: NA; CDR3 DNA: TGTGCCAGCAGCCTAGGGCCTTTGACCAATTCACTCCCCCACTTT; CDR3 protein: CASSLGPLTNSLPHF
D gene: NA; V gene: TRBV6-5; J gene: TRBJ2-1; clone size: many; CDR3 DNA: TGTGCCAGCAGTGGACTCCCTGACCATGAGCAGTTCTTC; CDR3 protein: CASSGLPDHEQFF
D gene: TRBD1; V gene: TRBV9; J gene: TRBJ2-3; clone size: NA; CDR3 DNA: TGTGCCAGCAGCGTAGGTGCCAGACCGATGGGACAGGGGGCCGCAGATACGCAGTATTTT; CDR3 protein: CASSVGARPMGQGAADTQYF
D gene: NA; V gene: TRBV20-1; J gene: TRBJ1-6; clone size: few; CDR3 DNA: TGCAGTGCTATACAACTGAGTAATAATTCACCCCTCCACTTT; CDR3 protein: CSAIQLSNNSPLHF
D gene: NA; V gene: TRBV28; J gene: TRBJ1-6; clone size: NA; CDR3 DNA: TGTGCCAGCAGTTTAGAGGGGGGCTATAATTCACCCCTCCACTTT; CDR3 protein: CASSLEGGYNSPLHF
D gene: TRBD2; V gene: TRBV12-3/TRBV12-4; J gene: TRBJ2-5; clone size: many; CDR3 DNA: TGTGCCAGTTTATTGCGGGGGGTCCAAGAGACCCAGTACTTC; CDR3 protein: CASLLRGVQETQYF
D gene: NA; V gene: TRBV18; J gene: TRBJ2-3; clone size: NA; CDR3 DNA: TGTGCCAGCTCACCTAACGAGGGTGATACGCAGTATTTT; CDR3 protein: CASSPNEGDTQYF
D gene: TRBD2; V gene: TRBV20-1; J gene: TRBJ2-1; clone size: many; CDR3 DNA: TGCAGTGCTGCGTCGCTAGCGGGCGTCAATTACAATGAGCAGTTCTTC; CDR3 protein: CSAASLAGVNYNEQFF
D gene: NA; V gene: TRBV5-5; J gene: TRBJ2-5; clone size: many; CDR3 DNA: TGTGCCAGCAGCTTGGCCGGATATGGGTGGGAGACCCAGTACTTC; CDR3 protein: CASSLAGYGWETQYF
D gene: TRBD1; V gene: TRBV7-2; J gene: TRBJ1-3; clone size: NA; CDR3 DNA: TGTGCCAGCAGCTTCGGATTAGGGGGACAGGCGGCGGGAAACACCATATATTTT; CDR3 protein: CASSFGLGGQAAGNTIYF
D gene: NA; V gene: TRBV18; J gene: TRBJ1-4; clone size: few; CDR3 DNA: TGTGCCAGCTCACCAGTTTCAACAGGGCGTGAAAAACTGTTTTTT; CDR3 protein: CASSPVSTGREKLFF
D gene: NA; V gene: TRBV7-8; J gene: TRBJ2-7; clone size: many; CDR3 DNA: TGTGCCAGCAGCGCCGGGGCCTTGGGCGAGCAGTACTTC; CDR3 protein: CASSAGALGEQYF